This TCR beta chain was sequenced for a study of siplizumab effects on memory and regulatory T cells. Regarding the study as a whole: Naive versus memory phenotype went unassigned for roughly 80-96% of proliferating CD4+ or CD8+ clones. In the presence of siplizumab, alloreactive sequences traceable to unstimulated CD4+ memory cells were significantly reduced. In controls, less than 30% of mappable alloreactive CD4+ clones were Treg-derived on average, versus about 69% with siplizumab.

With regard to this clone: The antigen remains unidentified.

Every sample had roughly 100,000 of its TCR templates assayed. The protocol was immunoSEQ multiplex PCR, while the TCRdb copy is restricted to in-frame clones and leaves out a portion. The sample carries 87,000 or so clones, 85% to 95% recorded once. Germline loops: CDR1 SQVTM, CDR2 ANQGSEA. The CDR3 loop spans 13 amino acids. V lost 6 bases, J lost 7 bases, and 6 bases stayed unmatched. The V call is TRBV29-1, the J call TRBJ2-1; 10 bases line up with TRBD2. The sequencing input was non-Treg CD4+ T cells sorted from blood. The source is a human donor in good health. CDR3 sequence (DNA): TGCAGCGTGAGGACTAGCGGACGGAATGAGCAGTTCTTC. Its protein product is CSVRTSGRNEQFF.